This record looks at one TCR beta chain sequence and its context. TCRdb re-analysed the RT-PCR reads in MiXCR, keeping a single row per CDR3 protein. The sample consists of more than 400,000 distinct CDR3 sequences, roughly 7.9% of them appearing once. The CDR3 is 15 amino acids. The germline V gene has CDR1 DFQATT and CDR2 SNEGSKA (reference sequence). The V segment lost 4 bases and the J segment 4 bases; nucleotides outside the gene matches: 7. The sample belongs to a study of response to subunit inactivated influenza vaccine. Here the sequenced sample was PBMCs from blood, taken less than 30 months after vaccination. This chain links TRBV20-1 with TRBJ2-1; 10 bases fit TRBD2. The TCR originated in a man in his fifties or sixties who received an inactivated influenza vaccine. Here the CDR3 reads CSAIRTSGAYNEQFF. CDR3 nucleotides: TGCAGTGCTATTCGGACTAGCGGAGCTTACAATGAGCAGTTCTTC.